Described below is a single TCR beta chain sequence and its context. This clonotype was found many times. Its antigen specificity is not known. No base-level quality is on record; no much larger clone is a single base apart. Graves' hyperthyroidism was defined as stable when no progression to ophthalmopathy occurred over 18 months of follow-up. Hyperthyroidism patients were newly diagnosed, had a disease duration of under 2 months, and were aged 18 to 65 years. Patients with uncontrolled infections, other autoimmune diseases, pregnancy or lactation were excluded. Diagnoses relied on clinical symptoms, serum thyroxine and TRAb, thyroid ultrasound and orbital computed tomography. PBMCs were isolated from about 10 ml of fresh peripheral blood by Ficoll-Paque density gradient centrifugation. Total RNA was extracted with Trizol reagent, and quality was checked on an Agilent 2100 Bioanalyzer. The TCR beta CDR3 regions were amplified from the RNA transcripts. For the first round of RT-PCR on the TCR CDR3, the HTBI primer set was used together with the Qiagen OneStep RT-PCR kit. Libraries were constructed in a second round of multiplex PCR, after which size selection and purification were carried out. Libraries were sequenced paired-end with 100 bp reads on an Illumina HiSeq2000. The study's processing was this. SOAPnuke was used to process the raw data, throwing out any read that contained adapters or uncalled bases, had a mean Phred below 15, or lacked an exact constant-primer or identifier match. High-quality paired reads were merged using COPE v1.2.5, and each unique nucleotide sequence was defined as a clonotype. MiTCR v1.1 was used to align the clonotypes against IMGT TRBV, TRBD and TRBJ reference segments. Analysis was restricted to V-J combinations with a frequency above 0.0001, which covered 99.2% of repertoires. The TCS score was defined as F50 (clonal expansion) divided by E x V (chaos), with BLOSUM62-based TCRdist calculated between CDR3 peptides within each V-J. Welch's t-statistics and random forest reduced around 550 V-J features to fewer than 15, which were used in a naive Bayes classifier (R e1071). TCRdb reprocessed the public reads (quality trimming at Q25 with fastp, clone calling with MiXCR) and kept in-frame beta chains. Rows with one shared CDR3 protein collapse into an entry with the most common genes and DNA. The V and J calls shown here were made by TCRdb, not taken from the authors' results. The sample table holds under 800,000 distinct CDR3 sequences, of which around 13% were seen once. The top ten clones comprise 10% to 13% of the sample.

The data originate from a study of T cells in Graves' hyperthyroidism and ophthalmopathy (dated by TCRdb to the late 2010s). For the wider study: Peripheral blood was collected at initial diagnosis, before any treatment. In addition, the study compared T-cell repertoires in thyroid tissue and in blood from several Graves' hyperthyroidism patients. Whether ophthalmopathy could be predicted prospectively was tested in an independent validation cohort made up of some 20 hyperthyroidism patients plus 17 patients who later progressed to ophthalmopathy. The roughly 90 discovery patients were divided at random into training and test sets in a 7:3 ratio. After sampling, hyperthyroidism patients received methimazole starting at 30 mg daily, and ophthalmopathy patients received high-dose intravenous methylprednisolone. TCR V-J signatures able to tell the groups apart were searched for in a discovery cohort of 90 to 100 patients, of whom approximately 40 had Graves' ophthalmopathy and around 57 had stable Graves' hyperthyroidism. According to the paper, TCR Vbeta CDR3 sequencing was carried out on over 130 peripheral blood samples, which came from about 45 ophthalmopathy, 75 to 80 hyperthyroidism and approximately 17 progressor patients.

Summary of the overall study and its limitations: Most expanded thyroid clonotypes (frequency above 0.001) were also detected in blood, suggesting blood repertoires may reflect thyroid immune responses. In validation, the model predicted progression to ophthalmopathy a median of around six months before onset, with over 55% sensitivity and nearly 75% specificity. Sample size was not statistically predetermined, and blinding of investigators to group allocation was not performed. A model built on a 13 V-J signature distinguished ophthalmopathy from stable hyperthyroidism, reaching roughly 88% sensitivity and about 81% specificity in cross-validation and 80%/75% in testing.

Cut back by 7 bases and 1 base, the V and J ends lie 21 bases apart. Spanning cysteine to phenylalanine, the CDR3 consists of 16 amino acids. Only CDR3 DNA remains: 48 bases, in frame from the first base. In the germline V gene, CDR1 corresponds to SGDLS and CDR2 to YYNGEE. The sequence derives from a woman between 18 and 29 years old with Graves' hyperthyroidism. The sequenced sample was blood. The chain couples TRBV9 to TRBJ2-7, with no confident D gene call. The DNA reads TGTGCCAGCGGTGACGGGTGGGATGGCGGTTCCTACGAGCAGTACTTC. This translates into CASGDGWDGGSYEQYF.